This TCR beta chain was sequenced for a study of blood T cell repertoires in COVID-19. About the study: In each case, the material was cDNA or gDNA derived from T cells, B-cell-depleted T cells, or PBMCs.

Deletions cut 1 base from V and 7 bases from J, with 8 bases between. Germline V lookup: CDR1 LGHNA, CDR2 YSLEER. The CDR3 loop spans 13 amino acids. To note about this clone: Other DNA sequences in the same sample also yield this CDR3.

As originally analysed: Estimated nucleated cell counts came from reference gene primer amplification. Sequencing used immunoSEQ multiplex PCR; TCRdb keeps in-frame clones, though not all of them. The V and J calls and the clone size are those of that table, but D and trimming were determined from the DNA. The sample gives around 240,000 clones, 65% to 90% of which show up once; roughly 7% is in the top ten. V is TRBV4-3 and J is TRBJ1-5; D is unclear. The origin of this receptor is a woman in her forties or fifties with acute or convalescent COVID-19. Source material: peripheral blood. As DNA, the CDR3 is TGCGCCAGCAGCCAAGCGCGCGGACAGCCCCAGCATTTT. It codes for CASSQARGQPQHF.